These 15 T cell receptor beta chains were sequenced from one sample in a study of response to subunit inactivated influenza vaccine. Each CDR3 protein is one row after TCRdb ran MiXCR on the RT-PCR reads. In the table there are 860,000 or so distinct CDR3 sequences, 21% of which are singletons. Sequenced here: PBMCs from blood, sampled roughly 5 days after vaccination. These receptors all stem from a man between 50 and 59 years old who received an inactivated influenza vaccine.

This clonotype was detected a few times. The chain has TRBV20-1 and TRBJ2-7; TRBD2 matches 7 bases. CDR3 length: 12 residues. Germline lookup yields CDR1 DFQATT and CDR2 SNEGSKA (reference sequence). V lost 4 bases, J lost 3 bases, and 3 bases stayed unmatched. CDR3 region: CSAKAGNYEQYF. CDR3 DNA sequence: TGCAGTGCTAAAGCGGGGAACTACGAGCAGTACTTC.

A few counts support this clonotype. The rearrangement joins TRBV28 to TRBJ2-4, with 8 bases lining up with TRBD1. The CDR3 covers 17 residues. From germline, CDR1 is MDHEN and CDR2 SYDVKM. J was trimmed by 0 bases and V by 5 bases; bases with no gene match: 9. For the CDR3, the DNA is TGTGCCAGCAGTCCGCAGACAGGGGCGGTAGCCAAAAACATTCAGTACTTC. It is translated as CASSPQTGAVAKNIQYF.

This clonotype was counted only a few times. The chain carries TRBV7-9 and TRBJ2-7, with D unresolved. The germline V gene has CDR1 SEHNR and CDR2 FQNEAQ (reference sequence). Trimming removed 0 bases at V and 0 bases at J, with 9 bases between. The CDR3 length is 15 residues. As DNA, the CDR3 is TGTGCCAGCAGCTTAGCGGCAGGTAGCTCCTACGAGCAGTACTTC. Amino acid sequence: CASSLAAGSSYEQYF. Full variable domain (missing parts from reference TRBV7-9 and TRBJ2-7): DTGVSQNPRHKITKRGQNVTFRCDPISEHNRLYWYRQTLGQGPEFLTYFQNEAQLEKSRLLSDRFSAERPKGSFSTLEIQRTEQGDSAMYLCASSLAAGSSYEQYFGPGTRLTVT.

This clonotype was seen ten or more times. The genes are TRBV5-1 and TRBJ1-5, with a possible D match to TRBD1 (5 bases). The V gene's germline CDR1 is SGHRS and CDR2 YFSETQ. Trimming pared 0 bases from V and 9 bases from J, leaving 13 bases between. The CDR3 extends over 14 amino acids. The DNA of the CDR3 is TGCGCCAGCAGCTTGGACGGGGGTTCCTGGCCCCAGCATTTT. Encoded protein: CASSLDGGSWPQHF. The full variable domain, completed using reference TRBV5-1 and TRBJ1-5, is KAGVTQTPRYLIKTRGQQVTLSCSPISGHRSVSWYQQTPGQGLQFLFEYFSETQRNKGNFPGRFSGRQFSNSRSEMNVSTLELGDSALYLCASSLDGGSWPQHFGDGTRLSIL.

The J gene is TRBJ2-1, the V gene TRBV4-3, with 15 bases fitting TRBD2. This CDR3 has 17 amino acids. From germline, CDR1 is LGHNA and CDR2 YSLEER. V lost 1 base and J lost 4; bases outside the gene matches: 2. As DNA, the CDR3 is TGCGCCAGCAGCCAAGGGGGACTAGCGGGGGGATACAATGAGCAGTTCTTC. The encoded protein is CASSQGGLAGGYNEQFF.

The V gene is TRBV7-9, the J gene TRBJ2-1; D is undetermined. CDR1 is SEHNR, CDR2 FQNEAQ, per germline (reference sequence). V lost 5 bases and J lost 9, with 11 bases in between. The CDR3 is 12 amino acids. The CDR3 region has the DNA TGTGCCAGCAGCGATGAGGTGGGTGAGCAGTTCTTC. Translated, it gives CASSDEVGEQFF.

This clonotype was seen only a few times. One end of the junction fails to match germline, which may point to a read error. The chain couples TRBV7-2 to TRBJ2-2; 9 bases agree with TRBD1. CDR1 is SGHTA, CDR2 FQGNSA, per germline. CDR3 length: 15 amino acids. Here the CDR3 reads CASREYRGPTGKLFF. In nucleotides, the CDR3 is TGTGCCAGCAGAGAATACAGGGGGCCAACCGGGAAGCTGTTTTTT.

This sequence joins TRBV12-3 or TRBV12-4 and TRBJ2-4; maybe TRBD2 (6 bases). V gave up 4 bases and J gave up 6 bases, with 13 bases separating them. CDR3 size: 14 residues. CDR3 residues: CASSWSGVGNIQYF. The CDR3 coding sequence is TGTGCCAGCAGTTGGTCGGGAGTGGGAAACATTCAGTACTTC.

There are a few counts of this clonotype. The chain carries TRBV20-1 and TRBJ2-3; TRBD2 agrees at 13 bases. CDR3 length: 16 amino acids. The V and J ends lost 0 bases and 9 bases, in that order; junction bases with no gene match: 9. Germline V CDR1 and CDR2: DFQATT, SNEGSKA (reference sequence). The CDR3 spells CSARDLGTSGGATQYF. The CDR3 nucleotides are TGCAGTGCTAGAGATCTCGGTACTAGCGGGGGGGCGACGCAGTATTTT.

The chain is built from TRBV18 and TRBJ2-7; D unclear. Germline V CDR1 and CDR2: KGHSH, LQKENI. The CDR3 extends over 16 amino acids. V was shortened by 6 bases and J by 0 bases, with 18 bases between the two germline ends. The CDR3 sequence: CASSLLKGSISYEQYF. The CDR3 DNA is TGTGCCAGCTCCCTCCTGAAGGGATCAATCTCCTACGAGCAGTACTTC.

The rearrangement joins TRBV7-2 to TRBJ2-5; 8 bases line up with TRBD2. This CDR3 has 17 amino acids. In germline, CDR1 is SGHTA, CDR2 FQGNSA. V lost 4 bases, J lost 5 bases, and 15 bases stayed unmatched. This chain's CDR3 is CASSYTTGTSLWETQYF. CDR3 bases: TGTGCCAGCAGCTATACCACCGGGACTAGTCTATGGGAGACCCAGTACTTC.

CDR3 residues: CASSLGYEGDNEQFF. Here the CDR3 DNA reads TGTGCCAGCAGCTTAGGTTATGAAGGTGACAATGAGCAGTTCTTC. The chain has TRBV5-4 and TRBJ2-1; D not certain. CDR1 is SGHNT, CDR2 YYREEE, per germline (reference sequence). V lost 2 bases and J lost 5, with 14 bases in between. The CDR3 runs 15 residues.

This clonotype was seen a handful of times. CDR3 sequence reads: CASSQALDSNQPQHF. The CDR3 DNA reads TGTGCCAGCAGCCAAGCTTTGGATAGCAATCAGCCCCAGCATTTT. J is TRBJ1-5 and V is TRBV4-2; D remains ambiguous. Germline-derived CDR1 and CDR2 are LGHNA and YNFKEQ. V was pared by 1 base and J by 0 bases, with 7 bases between. The CDR3 runs 15 residues.

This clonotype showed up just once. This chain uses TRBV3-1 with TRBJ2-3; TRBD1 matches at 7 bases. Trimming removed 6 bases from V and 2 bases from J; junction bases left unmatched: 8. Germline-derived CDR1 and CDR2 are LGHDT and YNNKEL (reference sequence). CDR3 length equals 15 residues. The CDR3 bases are TGTGCCAGCAGGGGTAAGGGGGCAATCACAGATACGCAGTATTTT. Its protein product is CASRGKGAITDTQYF.

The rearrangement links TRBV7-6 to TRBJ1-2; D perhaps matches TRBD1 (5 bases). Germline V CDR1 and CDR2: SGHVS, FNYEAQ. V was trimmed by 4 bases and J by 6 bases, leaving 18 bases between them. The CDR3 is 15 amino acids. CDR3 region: CASSSFPRGRDGYTF. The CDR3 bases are TGTGCCAGCAGCTCATTCCCCCGGGGCAGAGATGGCTACACCTTC.